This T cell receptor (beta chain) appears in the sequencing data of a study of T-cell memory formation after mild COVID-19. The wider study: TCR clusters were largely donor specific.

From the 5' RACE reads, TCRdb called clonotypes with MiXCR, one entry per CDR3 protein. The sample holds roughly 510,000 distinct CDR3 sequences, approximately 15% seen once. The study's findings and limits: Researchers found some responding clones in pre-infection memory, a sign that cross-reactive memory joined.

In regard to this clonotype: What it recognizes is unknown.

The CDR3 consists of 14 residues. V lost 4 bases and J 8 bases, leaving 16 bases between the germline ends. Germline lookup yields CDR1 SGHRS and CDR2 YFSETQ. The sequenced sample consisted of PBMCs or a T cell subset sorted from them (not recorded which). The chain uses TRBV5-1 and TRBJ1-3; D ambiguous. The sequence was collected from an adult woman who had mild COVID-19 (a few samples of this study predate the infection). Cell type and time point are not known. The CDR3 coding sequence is TGCGCCAGCAGCCCGGGCTCCGCCGGGGACACCATATATTTT. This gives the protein CASSPGSAGDTIYF.